What follows describes a single TCR beta chain. Its antigen is not identified. Read coverage stops 3 residues before the CDR3 terminus; the germline J gene supplies the remainder. HPV was found by MY09/MY11 PCR and dot-blot genotyping. This specimen comes from a study of T cells in women clearing cervical HPV infection. TCRdb's copy holds only in-frame clones and misses some; the assay was immunoSEQ multiplex PCR. The clone table shows more than 45,000 clones, with the ten largest holding 1.5% to 2%. Study outcomes and limitations: CIN3+ cases had significantly higher TCR repertoire richness than controls, but evenness did not differ.

Between the trimmed V and J ends, which lost 0 bases and 0 bases, there was a span of 6 bases. The CDR3 extends over 14 amino acids. The germline V gene encodes CDR1 LNHNV and CDR2 YYDKDF (reference sequence). This sequence was found in a woman aged 18-69 years with a cervical HPV16 infection that either progressed to CIN3+ or cleared (not recorded which). Sequenced sample: blood buffy coat. The J gene is TRBJ2-7, the V gene TRBV15; no definite D call. This chain's CDR3 is CATSREGSSYEQYF. The DNA read from the CDR3 is TGTGCCACCAGCAGAGAGGGCAGCTCCTACGAG.